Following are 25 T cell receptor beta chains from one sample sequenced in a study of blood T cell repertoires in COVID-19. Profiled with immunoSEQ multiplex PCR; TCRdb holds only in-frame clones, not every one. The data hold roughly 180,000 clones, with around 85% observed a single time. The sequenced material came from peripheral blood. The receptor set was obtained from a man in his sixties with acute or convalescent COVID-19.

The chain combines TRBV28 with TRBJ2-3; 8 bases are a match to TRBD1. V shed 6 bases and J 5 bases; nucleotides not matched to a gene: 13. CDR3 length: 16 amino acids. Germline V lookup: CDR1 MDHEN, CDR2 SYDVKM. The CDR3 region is CASRPSGGAKKDTQYF. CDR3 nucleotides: TGTGCCAGCAGACCATCAGGGGGCGCTAAGAAAGATACGCAGTATTTT.

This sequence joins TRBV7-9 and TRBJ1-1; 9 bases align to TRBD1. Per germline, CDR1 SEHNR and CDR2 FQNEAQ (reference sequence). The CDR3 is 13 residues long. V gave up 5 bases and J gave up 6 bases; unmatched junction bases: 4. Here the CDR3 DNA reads TGTGCCAGCAGCGTCGGGACAGGGCCTGAAGCTTTCTTT. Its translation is CASSVGTGPEAFF.

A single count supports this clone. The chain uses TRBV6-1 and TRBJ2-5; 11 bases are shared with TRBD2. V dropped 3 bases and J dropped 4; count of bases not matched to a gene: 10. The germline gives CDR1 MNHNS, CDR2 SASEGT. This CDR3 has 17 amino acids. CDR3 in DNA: TGTGCCAGCAGTGACCTAGCGGGAGGTCTCAATCGAGAGACCCAGTACTTC. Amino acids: CASSDLAGGLNRETQYF.

The CDR3 nucleotides are TGTGCCAGCAGCGTGACAGCGGGAGTGGGGGTTTACGGGGAGCTGTTTTTT. Amino acid sequence: CASSVTAGVGVYGELFF. The chain combines TRBV9 with TRBJ2-2, with 8 positions matching TRBD2. Germline assignment: CDR1 SGDLS and CDR2 YYNGEE. The length of the CDR3 is 17 residues. V gave up 2 bases and J gave up 7 bases; unmatched junction bases: 13.

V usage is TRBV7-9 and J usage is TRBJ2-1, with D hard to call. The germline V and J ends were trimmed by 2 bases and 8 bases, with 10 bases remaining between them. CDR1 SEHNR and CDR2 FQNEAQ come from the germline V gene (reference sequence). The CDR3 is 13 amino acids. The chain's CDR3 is CASSLRRDDEQFF. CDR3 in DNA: TGTGCCAGCAGCTTAAGGAGAGACGATGAGCAGTTCTTC.

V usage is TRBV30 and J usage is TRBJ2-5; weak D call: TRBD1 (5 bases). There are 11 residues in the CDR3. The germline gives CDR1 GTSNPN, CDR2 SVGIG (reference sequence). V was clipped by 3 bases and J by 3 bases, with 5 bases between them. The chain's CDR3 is CAWRTEETQYF. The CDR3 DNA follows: TGTGCCTGGAGGACAGAAGAGACCCAGTACTTC.

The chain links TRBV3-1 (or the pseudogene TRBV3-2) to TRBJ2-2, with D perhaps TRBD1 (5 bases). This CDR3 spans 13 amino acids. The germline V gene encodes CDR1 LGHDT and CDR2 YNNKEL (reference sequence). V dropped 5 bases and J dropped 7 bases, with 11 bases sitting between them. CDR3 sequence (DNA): TGTGCCAGCAGCGCCCAGCAGGGCGGGGAGCTGTTTTTT. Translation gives CASSAQQGGELFF.

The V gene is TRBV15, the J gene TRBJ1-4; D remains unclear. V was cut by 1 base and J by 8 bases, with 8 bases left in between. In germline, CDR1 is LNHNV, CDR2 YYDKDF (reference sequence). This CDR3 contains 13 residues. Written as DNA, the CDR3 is TGTGCCACCAGCAGAGCGGGGAGCGAAAAACTGTTTTTT. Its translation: CATSRAGSEKLFF.

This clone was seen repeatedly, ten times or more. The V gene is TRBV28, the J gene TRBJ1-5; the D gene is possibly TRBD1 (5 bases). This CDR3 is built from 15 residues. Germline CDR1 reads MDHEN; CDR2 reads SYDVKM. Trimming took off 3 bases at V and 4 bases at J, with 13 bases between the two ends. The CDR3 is CASSFGGAPNQPQHF. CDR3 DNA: TGTGCCAGCAGTTTCGGTGGGGCTCCTAATCAGCCCCAGCATTTT.

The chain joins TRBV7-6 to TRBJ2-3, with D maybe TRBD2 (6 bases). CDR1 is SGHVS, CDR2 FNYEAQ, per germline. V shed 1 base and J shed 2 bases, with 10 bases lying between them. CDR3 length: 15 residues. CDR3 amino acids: CASSLGGVPTDTQYF. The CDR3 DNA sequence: TGTGCCAGCAGCTTAGGGGGGGTTCCCACAGATACGCAGTATTTT.

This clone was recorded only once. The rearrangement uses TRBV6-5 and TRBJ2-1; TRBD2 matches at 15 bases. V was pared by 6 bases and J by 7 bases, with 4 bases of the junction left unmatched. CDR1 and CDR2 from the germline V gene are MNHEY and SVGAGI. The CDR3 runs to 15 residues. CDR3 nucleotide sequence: TGTGCCAGCAGGACGGGACTAGCGGGAGGTAATGAGCAGTTCTTC. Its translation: CASRTGLAGGNEQFF.

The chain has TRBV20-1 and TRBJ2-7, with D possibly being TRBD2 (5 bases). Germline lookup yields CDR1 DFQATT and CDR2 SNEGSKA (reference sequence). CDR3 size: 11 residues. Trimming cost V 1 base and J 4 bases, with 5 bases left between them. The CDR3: CSARAGYEQYF. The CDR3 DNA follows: TGCAGTGCTAGAGCGGGATACGAGCAGTACTTC.

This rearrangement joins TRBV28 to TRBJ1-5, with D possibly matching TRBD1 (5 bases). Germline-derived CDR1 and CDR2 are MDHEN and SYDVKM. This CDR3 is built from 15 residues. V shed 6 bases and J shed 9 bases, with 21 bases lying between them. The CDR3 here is CASRAGTRVVGPQHF. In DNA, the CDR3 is TGTGCCAGCAGGGCGGGGACCAGAGTTGTGGGGCCCCAGCATTTT.

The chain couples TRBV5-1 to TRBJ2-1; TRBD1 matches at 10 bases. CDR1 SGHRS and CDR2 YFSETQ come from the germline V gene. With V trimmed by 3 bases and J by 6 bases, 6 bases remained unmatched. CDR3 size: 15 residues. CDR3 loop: CASSSRDRGGNEQFF. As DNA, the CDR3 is TGCGCCAGCAGCTCCCGGGACAGGGGTGGCAATGAGCAGTTCTTC.

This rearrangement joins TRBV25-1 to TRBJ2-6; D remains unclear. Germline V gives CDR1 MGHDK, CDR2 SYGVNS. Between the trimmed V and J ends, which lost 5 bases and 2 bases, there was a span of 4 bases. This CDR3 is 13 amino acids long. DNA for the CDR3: TGTGCCAGCAGTATAACTGGGGCCAACGTCCTGACTTTC. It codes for CASSITGANVLTF.

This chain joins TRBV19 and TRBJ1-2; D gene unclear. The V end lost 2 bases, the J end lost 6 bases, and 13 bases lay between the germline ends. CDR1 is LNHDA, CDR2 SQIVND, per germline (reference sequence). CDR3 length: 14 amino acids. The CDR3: CASSIKLGSDGYTF. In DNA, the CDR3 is TGTGCCAGTAGTATAAAATTAGGGAGTGATGGCTACACCTTC. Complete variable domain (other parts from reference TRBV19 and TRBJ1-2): DGGITQSPKYLFRKEGQNVTLSCEQNLNHDAMYWYRQDPGQGLRLIYYSQIVNDFQKGDIAEGYSVSREKKESFPLTVTSAQKNPTAFYLCASSIKLGSDGYTFGSGTRLTVV.

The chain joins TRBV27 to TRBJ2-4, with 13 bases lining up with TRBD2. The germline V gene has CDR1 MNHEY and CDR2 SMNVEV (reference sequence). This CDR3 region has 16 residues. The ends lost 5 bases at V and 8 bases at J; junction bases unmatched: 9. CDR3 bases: TGTGCCAGCAGTCCCGGACTAGCGGGAGACAGAGACATTCAGTACTTC. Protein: CASSPGLAGDRDIQYF.

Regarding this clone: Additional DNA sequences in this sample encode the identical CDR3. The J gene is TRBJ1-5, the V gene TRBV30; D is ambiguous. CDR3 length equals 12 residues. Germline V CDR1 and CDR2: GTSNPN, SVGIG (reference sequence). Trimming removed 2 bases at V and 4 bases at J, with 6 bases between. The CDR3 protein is CAWSPPNQPQHF. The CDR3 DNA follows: TGTGCCTGGAGTCCCCCAAATCAGCCCCAGCATTTT.

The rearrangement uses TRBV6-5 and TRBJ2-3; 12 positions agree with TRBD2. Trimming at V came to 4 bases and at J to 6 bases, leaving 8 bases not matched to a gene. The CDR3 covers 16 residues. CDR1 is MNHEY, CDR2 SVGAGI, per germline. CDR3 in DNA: TGTGCCAGCAGTTTATCCGGGACTAGCGGGTGGGATACGCAGTATTTT. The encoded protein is CASSLSGTSGWDTQYF.

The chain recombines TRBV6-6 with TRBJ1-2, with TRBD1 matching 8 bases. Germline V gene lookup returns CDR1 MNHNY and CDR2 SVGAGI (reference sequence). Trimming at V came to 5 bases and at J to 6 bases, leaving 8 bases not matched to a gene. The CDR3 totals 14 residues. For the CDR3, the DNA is TGTGCCAGCAGTCCGCGCCGACAGGGGAATGGCTACACCTTC. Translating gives CASSPRRQGNGYTF.

CDR3 DNA sequence: TGTGCCAGCAGCCAAGTCTTACCACTAGCGGGAATTACGTACGAGCAGTACTTC. Its protein product is CASSQVLPLAGITYEQYF. J is TRBJ2-7 and V is TRBV3-1 (or the pseudogene TRBV3-2); 10 bases are shared with TRBD2. The CDR3 spans 18 residues. The V gene's germline CDR1 is LGHDT and CDR2 YNNKEL (reference sequence). Unmatched junction bases numbered 13, after V lost 1 base and J lost 4 bases.

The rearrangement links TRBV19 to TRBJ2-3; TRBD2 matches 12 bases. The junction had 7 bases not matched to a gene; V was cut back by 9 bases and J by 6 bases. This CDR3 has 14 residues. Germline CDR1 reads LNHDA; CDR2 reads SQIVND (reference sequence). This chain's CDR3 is CASRLAGAPDTQYF. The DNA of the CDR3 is TGTGCCAGCCGACTAGCGGGAGCCCCGGATACGCAGTATTTT.

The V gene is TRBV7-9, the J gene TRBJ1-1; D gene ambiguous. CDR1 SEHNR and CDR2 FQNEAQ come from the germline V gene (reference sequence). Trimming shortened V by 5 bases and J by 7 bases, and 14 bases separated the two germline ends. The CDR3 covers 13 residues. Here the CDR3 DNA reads TGTGCCAGCAGCCCCGGTTATGCAAGTGAAGCTTTCTTT. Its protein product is CASSPGYASEAFF.

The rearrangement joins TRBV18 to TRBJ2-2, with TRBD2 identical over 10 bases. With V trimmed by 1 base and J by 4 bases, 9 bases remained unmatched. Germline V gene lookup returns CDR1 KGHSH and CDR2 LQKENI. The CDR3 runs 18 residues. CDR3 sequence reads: CASSPRLAGGGSTGELFF. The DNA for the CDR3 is TGTGCCAGCTCACCACGTTTAGCGGGAGGCGGAAGCACCGGGGAGCTGTTTTTT.

The CDR3 sequence is CASRTGLSTDTQYF. CDR3 bases: TGTGCCAGCAGAACCGGACTTAGCACAGATACGCAGTATTTT. This sequence joins TRBV14 and TRBJ2-3; possibly TRBD2 for D (5 bases). The CDR3 consists of 14 residues. The V gene lost 6 bases and the J gene lost 0 bases, with 10 bases spanning the gap. Germline-derived CDR1 and CDR2 are SGHDN and FVKESK.